This TCR beta chain was found in a study of T cells expressing NK-cell markers. Whole-study context: The study drew TCR beta repertoires from sorted CD3+CD56+NKG2C+, CD3+CD56+NKG2C- and CD3+CD56-NKG2C+ T cells.

TCRdb re-called the 5' RACE reads; one entry per CDR3 protein, DNA not given. The sample table sets out 550,000 to 600,000 distinct CDR3 sequences. The CDR3 covers 16 residues. Germline V CDR1 and CDR2: MNHEY, SVGEGT. Source material: blood T cells: a sorted CD56 or NKG2C T cell subset, CD4+ or CD8+ T cells, or bulk PBMC T cells (not recorded which). This clonotype was sampled from a man in his late teens or twenties in good health. The gene calls are TRBV6-2 or TRBV6-3 and TRBJ2-1; without DNA, the TCRdb call of TRBD1 cannot be checked. This chain's CDR3 is CASSYSFGGTSNEQFF.